The sequence of this T cell receptor (beta chain) was determined in a study of T cell repertoires in cytomegalovirus infection. The CDR3 has 13 residues. V lost 4 bases to trimming and J lost 1 base, with 7 bases between them. Germline CDR1 is SEHNR and CDR2 is FQNEAQ (reference sequence). TCRdb recomputed calls from the reads with MiXCR, one row per CDR3 protein. The sample gives about 150,000 distinct CDR3 sequences, 15% to 20% of which show up once; about 17% is in the top ten. The chain employs TRBV7-9 and TRBJ1-1, with no clear D. Sequenced material: CD8+ T cells from PBMCs. The receptor comes from a human donor in good health (CMV status not recorded). Some clones in this sample may be carry-over from other donors' samples. The DNA of the CDR3 is TGTGCCAGCAGCTCGAATAAGAACACTGAAGCTTTCTTT. Its protein product is CASSSNKNTEAFF.